This TCR beta chain was sequenced during a study of shared clonotypes between healthy human individuals. Method: immunoSEQ multiplex PCR; TCRdb's copy keeps in-frame clones and lacks some. The sample lists roughly 2,500,000 clones, roughly 93% occurring once. As concerns this clone: The sample holds other DNA sequences that translate to the same CDR3.

The CDR3 totals 15 residues. V lost 0 bases and J lost 0, with 7 bases in between. CDR1 SGDLS and CDR2 YYNGEE come from the germline V gene. Healthy adults negative for HIV, lacking recent acute infections or vaccinations, served as donors. This chain links TRBV9 with TRBJ1-3; D gene uncertain. This receptor was taken from a man between 18 and 29 years old in good health. Some clones in this sample may be carry-over from other donors' samples. The sample was naive CD4+ T cells from PBMCs. Subset given: CD45RA+ positively selected. The CDR3 DNA reads TGTGCCAGCAGCGTAGTAGGTAGCTCTGGAAACACCATATATTTT. This codes for CASSVVGSSGNTIYF.